Listed here are 28 T cell receptor beta chains from one sample, sequenced in a study of blood T cell repertoires in COVID-19. The data were produced by immunoSEQ multiplex PCR, yet TCRdb's version contains in-frame clones alone and is incomplete. Here the sample spans around 200,000 clones, approximately 87% being singletons. Sample: peripheral blood. Receptor source: a man in his 70s with active or convalescent COVID-19.

The V gene is TRBV6-6, the J gene TRBJ2-2; TRBD2 aligns across 11 bases. The CDR3 runs 15 residues. The trim removed 5 bases at V and 1 base at J, leaving 0 bases unmatched. CDR1 and CDR2 (germline): MNHNY, SVGAGI (reference sequence). CDR3 in DNA: TGTGCCAGCAGTGGGACTAGCGGGAACACCGGGGAGCTGTTTTTT. Amino acid sequence: CASSGTSGNTGELFF.

The chain recombines TRBV28 with TRBJ1-3, with 8 bases aligning to TRBD1. Unmatched junction bases numbered 14, after V lost 7 bases and J lost 0 bases. The V gene's germline CDR1 is MDHEN and CDR2 SYDVKM. The CDR3 is 18 amino acids. For the CDR3, the DNA is TGTGCCAGCATTGGTTGGCAGGGGGCGAAATACTCTGGAAACACCATATATTTT. Encoded protein: CASIGWQGAKYSGNTIYF.

This chain uses TRBV4-3 with TRBJ1-6; perhaps TRBD1 as D (6 bases). CDR1 LGHNA and CDR2 YSLEER come from the germline V gene. Trimming shortened V by 0 bases and J by 7 bases, and 10 bases separated the two germline ends. CDR3 size: 15 residues. Here the CDR3 DNA reads TGCGCCAGCAGCCAAGATTGGGGGCCCAATTCACCCCTCCACTTT. Translation gives CASSQDWGPNSPLHF.

The chain uses TRBV15 and TRBJ1-4; 11 bases align to TRBD1. Germline V lookup: CDR1 LNHNV, CDR2 YYDKDF (reference sequence). V shed 5 bases and J 2 bases; nucleotides not matched to a gene: 4. This CDR3 spans 16 amino acids. This chain's CDR3 is CATSGTGGSTNEKLFF. The CDR3 DNA reads TGTGCCACCAGCGGGACAGGGGGTTCCACTAATGAAAAACTGTTTTTT.

The gene calls are TRBV5-1 and TRBJ2-3; TRBD1 matches at 8 bases. The germline V gene has CDR1 SGHRS and CDR2 YFSETQ. Trimming cost V 0 bases and J 1 base; bases outside gene matches: 4. CDR3 length: 16 amino acids. The CDR3 loop reads CASSLGGTGRTDTQYF. CDR3 DNA: TGCGCCAGCAGCTTGGGGGGGACAGGACGCACAGATACGCAGTATTTT.

This clone was observed a single time. This sequence joins TRBV29-1 and TRBJ2-7; 9 bases align to TRBD2. With 7 bases clipped from V and 4 bases from J, the junction kept 5 bases outside the gene matches. CDR3 length equals 12 residues. Germline V gene sequence: CDR1 SQVTM, CDR2 ANQGSEA. CDR3 loop: CSGLAGTYEQYF. CDR3 in DNA: TGCAGCGGGCTAGCGGGAACTTACGAGCAGTACTTC.

The rearrangement links TRBV6-5 to TRBJ1-2; 9 nucleotides agree with TRBD1. The CDR3 runs 15 residues. The ends lost 6 bases at V and 4 bases at J; junction bases unmatched: 9. In germline, CDR1 is MNHEY, CDR2 SVGAGI. The CDR3 nucleotides read TGTGCCAGCAGCACCCGCCCGGGACAGGGCTATGGCTACACCTTC. As protein: CASSTRPGQGYGYTF.

The chain carries TRBV4-1 and TRBJ1-5; D may be TRBD1 (6 bases). The germline V gene has CDR1 MGHRA and CDR2 YSYEKL. The length of the CDR3 is 16 residues. Trimming removed 0 bases at V and 7 bases at J, with 16 bases between. CDR3 sequence (DNA): TGCGCCAGCAGCCAAGAGGGAAACAGGGTAGACCAGCCCCAGCATTTT. This encodes CASSQEGNRVDQPQHF.

This chain connects TRBV13 to TRBJ1-2, with a possible D match to TRBD1 (5 bases). V was cut by 3 bases and J by 4 bases, with 15 bases left in between. Germline CDR1 is PRHDT and CDR2 is FYEKMQ (reference sequence). The length of the CDR3 is 15 residues. The CDR3 protein is CASSFGGIGLYGYTF. The CDR3 coding sequence is TGTGCCAGCAGCTTCGGGGGGATTGGGCTCTATGGCTACACCTTC.

The V gene is TRBV5-1, the J gene TRBJ1-1; unclear D gene. This CDR3 region has 15 residues. Germline CDR1 is SGHRS and CDR2 is YFSETQ. Trimming took 0 bases from V and 1 from J, leaving 10 bases between them. As DNA, the CDR3 is TGCGCCAGCAGCTTGGGCGGCTTTTCGAACACTGAAGCTTTCTTT. Translating gives CASSLGGFSNTEAFF.

The J gene is TRBJ2-3, the V gene TRBV4-1, with 9 bases matching TRBD2. CDR3 length equals 16 residues. In germline, CDR1 is MGHRA, CDR2 YSYEKL. Trimming took 3 bases from V and 1 from J; bases not matched to a gene: 5. The CDR3 nucleotides are TGCGCCAGCAGCCAGGTAGCGGGAGCCGGCACAGATACGCAGTATTTT. This translates into CASSQVAGAGTDTQYF.

The genes are TRBV6-2 or TRBV6-3 and TRBJ2-2, with D perhaps matching TRBD2 (6 bases). Between the trimmed V and J ends, which lost 0 bases and 5 bases, there was a span of 10 bases. CDR1 and CDR2 from the germline V gene are MNHEY and SVGEGT. This CDR3 is built from 15 residues. The CDR3 here is CASSYSGGRTGELFF. CDR3 in DNA: TGTGCCAGCAGTTACTCGGGGGGAAGGACCGGGGAGCTGTTTTTT.

The rearrangement joins TRBV19 to TRBJ1-1; D unclear. Germline CDR1 is LNHDA and CDR2 is SQIVND (reference sequence). Between the trimmed V and J ends, which lost 5 bases and 2 bases, there was a span of 9 bases. The CDR3 runs 13 residues. This chain's CDR3 is CASSPRENTEAFF. Here the CDR3 DNA reads TGTGCCAGTAGTCCCCGGGAAAACACTGAAGCTTTCTTT. The full variable domain, in which reference TRBV19 and TRBJ1-1 provide the parts outside the CDR3, is DGGITQSPKYLFRKEGQNVTLSCEQNLNHDAMYWYRQDPGQGLRLIYYSQIVNDFQKGDIAEGYSVSREKKESFPLTVTSAQKNPTAFYLCASSPRENTEAFFGQGTRLTVV.

The chain is built from TRBV5-4 and TRBJ2-7, with a tentative D call TRBD1 (6 bases). V lost 0 bases and J 3 bases, leaving 16 bases between the germline ends. The CDR3 loop spans 16 amino acids. Germline V gene sequence: CDR1 SGHNT, CDR2 YYREEE (reference sequence). CDR3 loop: CASSLGPPVGGYEQYF. CDR3 bases: TGTGCCAGCAGCTTGGGGCCGCCGGTAGGGGGCTACGAGCAGTACTTC.

The rearrangement links TRBV6-5 to TRBJ1-2; the match to TRBD1 covers 8 bases. The V and J ends lost 6 bases and 4 bases, in that order; junction bases with no gene match: 7. Germline V gene data show CDR1 as MNHEY and CDR2 as SVGAGI. This CDR3 is 14 amino acids long. CDR3: CASRSQGAGYGYTF. CDR3 nucleotides: TGTGCCAGCAGATCGCAGGGGGCCGGCTATGGCTACACCTTC.

The chain combines TRBV2 with TRBJ2-2; 9 bases line up with TRBD1. V dropped 7 bases and J dropped 6; count of bases not matched to a gene: 9. CDR3 length equals 15 residues. Germline CDR1 and CDR2: SNHLY and FYNNEI. The CDR3 region is CASTAGQGEAGELFF. In DNA, the CDR3 is TGTGCCAGCACGGCGGGACAGGGTGAGGCCGGGGAGCTGTTTTTT. Full variable domain (remainder filled in from reference TRBV2 and TRBJ2-2): EPEVTQTPSHQVTQMGQEVILRCVPISNHLYFYWYRQILGQKVEFLVSFYNNEISEKSEIFDDQFSVERPDGSNFTLKIRSTKLEDSAMYFCASTAGQGEAGELFFGEGSRLTVL.

The chain links TRBV5-8 to TRBJ2-1; 11 nucleotides match TRBD1. The V gene end was trimmed by 4 bases and the J gene end by 1 base; junction bases not matched to a gene: 10. Germline-derived CDR1 and CDR2 are SGHTS and YDEGEE. CDR3 length equals 18 residues. The CDR3 sequence: CASSPGQGGLVSYNEQFF. CDR3 sequence (DNA): TGTGCCAGCAGCCCGGGACAGGGGGGTTTGGTGTCCTACAATGAGCAGTTCTTC.

The chain joins TRBV24-1 to TRBJ2-1; 9 nucleotides line up with TRBD2. From germline, CDR1 is KGHDR and CDR2 SFDVKD. The trim removed 7 bases at V and 4 bases at J, leaving 4 bases unmatched. There are 14 residues in the CDR3. The CDR3 DNA reads as TGTGCCACCAGGGCTAGCGGGAAGTACAATGAGCAGTTCTTC. Protein: CATRASGKYNEQFF.

J is TRBJ2-3 and V is TRBV6-4; 12 bases map to TRBD2. This CDR3 is built from 19 residues. Looked up from germline, CDR1 is MRHNA and CDR2 is SNTAGT. J was trimmed by 7 bases and V by 3 bases; bases with no gene match: 17. The CDR3 DNA reads TGTGCCAGCAGTGATAATTTTAGGAGACTAGCGGGAGTCGAGTATACGCAGTATTTT. Translation gives CASSDNFRRLAGVEYTQYF.

V gene TRBV3-1 (or the pseudogene TRBV3-2) combines with J gene TRBJ2-1; 8 bases align to TRBD2. The CDR3 runs 15 residues. V shed 6 bases and J 1 base; nucleotides not matched to a gene: 5. Germline V CDR1 and CDR2: LGHDT, YNNKEL (reference sequence). The CDR3 DNA is TGTGCCAGCAGAGCACCGGGGGGGTCCTACAATGAGCAGTTCTTC. Its translation: CASRAPGGSYNEQFF.

The gene calls are TRBV14 and TRBJ1-3; TRBD1 matches at 7 bases. Germline CDR1 reads SGHDN; CDR2 reads FVKESK. This CDR3 spans 16 amino acids. J was trimmed by 6 bases and V by 3 bases; bases with no gene match: 11. The CDR3 region has the DNA TGTGCCAGCAGCCACCCAGGCGAGACAGGGATAAACACCATATATTTT. It specifies CASSHPGETGINTIYF.

The chain couples TRBV6-5 to TRBJ1-2; 7 nucleotides line up with TRBD1. CDR3 length: 15 residues. Germline V gene sequence: CDR1 MNHEY, CDR2 SVGAGI. With V trimmed by 6 bases and J by 4 bases, 11 bases remained unmatched. The CDR3 sequence is CASSSRQGIVYGYTF. For the CDR3, the DNA is TGTGCCAGCAGCTCTCGACAGGGTATTGTCTATGGCTACACCTTC.

This chain uses TRBV5-1 with TRBJ2-2, with D perhaps TRBD1 (6 bases). Trimming shortened V by 2 bases and J by 6 bases, and 14 bases separated the two germline ends. The CDR3 runs to 15 residues. The germline CDR1 and CDR2 sequences are SGHRS and YFSETQ. As DNA, the CDR3 is TGCGCCAGCAGCTTCGACCCTCAGGGGCCCGGGGAGCTGTTTTTT. Translated: CASSFDPQGPGELFF.

The rearrangement uses TRBV7-2 and TRBJ2-2; 10 nucleotides align to TRBD1. The CDR3 is 18 amino acids. Germline V CDR1 and CDR2: SGHTA, FQGNSA. With V trimmed by 1 base and J by 6 bases, 11 bases remained unmatched. The CDR3 reads CASSLVGGQGRGPGELFF. The CDR3 region has the DNA TGTGCCAGCAGCTTAGTGGGGGGACAGGGGAGAGGTCCCGGGGAGCTGTTTTTT.

In DNA form, the CDR3 reads TGTGCCAGCAGCCCACGGGATTACCGGGGTATAAGAAACAATGAGCAGTTCTTC. Protein: CASSPRDYRGIRNNEQFF. V usage is TRBV9 and J usage is TRBJ2-1; a possible D gene is TRBD2 (5 bases). The length of the CDR3 is 18 residues. The V gene lost 4 bases and the J gene lost 5 bases, with 25 bases spanning the gap. Germline lookup yields CDR1 SGDLS and CDR2 YYNGEE.

The chain has TRBV7-9 and TRBJ1-4; 11 bases align to TRBD1. Trimming removed 4 bases from V and 2 bases from J; junction bases left unmatched: 3. CDR1 SEHNR and CDR2 FQNEAQ come from the germline V gene (reference sequence). This CDR3 has 16 amino acids. The CDR3 loop reads CASSSGQGATNEKLFF. DNA of the CDR3: TGTGCCAGCAGCTCAGGACAGGGGGCGACTAATGAAAAACTGTTTTTT.

J is TRBJ2-5 and V is TRBV6-5; a weak D match, TRBD1 (6 bases). Deletions cut 6 bases from V and 4 bases from J, with 15 bases between. CDR3 length equals 14 residues. CDR1 is MNHEY and CDR2 is SVGAGI in the germline V gene. The CDR3 DNA follows: TGTGCCAGCAGCCGACAGGACATGGGAGAGACCCAGTACTTC. As protein: CASSRQDMGETQYF.

V and J are TRBV11-2 and TRBJ2-1; TRBD2 is a possible D gene (5 bases). Germline V gene data show CDR1 as SGHAT and CDR2 as FQNNGV. The CDR3 covers 16 residues. V was clipped by 2 bases and J by 0 bases, with 11 bases between them. The CDR3 region has the DNA TGTGCCAGCAGCTTACAGGAGGCGGGCTCCTACAATGAGCAGTTCTTC. It encodes CASSLQEAGSYNEQFF.